This is a list of T cell receptor beta chains from one sample in a study of T cells in Graves' hyperthyroidism and ophthalmopathy. TCRdb passed the multiplex PCR reads through MiXCR, listing each CDR3 protein once. The repertoire holds a few hundred thousand distinct CDR3 sequences, with around 14% as singletons. The specimen sequenced was blood. Receptors were obtained from a woman younger than 45 with Graves' hyperthyroidism. The CDR3 runs from the conserved cysteine through the conserved F or W. Fields, in order: D gene, clone size, J gene, V gene, CDR3 DNA, CDR3 protein. A D gene is named only where the DNA matches it firmly. Clone size is stated in some rows and not others, as once, few, many or a class when expanded.

d_gene: NA
abundance: NA
j_gene: TRBJ1-4
v_gene: TRBV10-3
CDR3nt: TGTGCCATCAGTGATGGAGTAGGCAATGAAAAACTGTCTTTT
CDR3aa: CAISDGVGNEKLSF

d_gene: NA
abundance: few
j_gene: TRBJ2-4
v_gene: TRBV15
CDR3nt: TGTGCCACCAGCAGCTGGACGGGAGCTCCCAAAAACATTCAGTACTTC
CDR3aa: CATSSWTGAPKNIQYF

d_gene: NA
abundance: many
j_gene: TRBJ1-1
v_gene: TRBV28
CDR3nt: TGTGCCAGCAAGTCGGGGGGAGAAATGCCTGAAGCTTTCTTT
CDR3aa: CASKSGGEMPEAFF

d_gene: TRBD1
abundance: NA
j_gene: TRBJ1-2
v_gene: TRBV9
CDR3nt: TGTGCCAGCAGCAATAGCGGGACAGTCTATGGCTACACCTTC
CDR3aa: CASSNSGTVYGYTF

d_gene: NA
abundance: NA
j_gene: TRBJ2-7
v_gene: TRBV9
CDR3nt: TGTGCCAGCAGAGTACCGGGATTCTCCTACGAGCAGTACTTC
CDR3aa: CASRVPGFSYEQYF

d_gene: NA
abundance: NA
j_gene: TRBJ1-2
v_gene: TRBV29-1
CDR3nt: TGCAGCGTTGAAGTGGGTCGGTCGTATGGCTACACCTTC
CDR3aa: CSVEVGRSYGYTF

d_gene: TRBD2
abundance: NA
j_gene: TRBJ2-7
v_gene: TRBV29-1
CDR3nt: TGCAGCGTTCGGACTAGCAGGGCCTACGAGCAGTACTTC
CDR3aa: CSVRTSRAYEQYF

d_gene: TRBD2
abundance: NA
j_gene: TRBJ2-3
v_gene: TRBV12-3/TRBV12-4
CDR3nt: TGTGCCAGCAGTTTCGGCGGGAGGTTGGTGGGAGGTACGCAGTATTTT
CDR3aa: CASSFGGRLVGGTQYF

d_gene: NA
abundance: many
j_gene: TRBJ2-1
v_gene: TRBV5-1
CDR3nt: TGCGCCAGCAGCTGGAACAGGGACGGGTACAATGAGCAGTTCTTC
CDR3aa: CASSWNRDGYNEQFF

d_gene: TRBD1
abundance: many
j_gene: TRBJ2-7
v_gene: TRBV7-8
CDR3nt: TGTGCCAGCAGCTTATTCCTCCTATACAGGGGGCTTTGGGACGAGCAGTACTTC
CDR3aa: CASSLFLLYRGLWDEQYF

d_gene: NA
abundance: many
j_gene: TRBJ2-7
v_gene: TRBV7-2
CDR3nt: TGTGCCAGCAGCCCGAGTGCGGGAAGTCCCTACGAGCAGTACTTC
CDR3aa: CASSPSAGSPYEQYF

d_gene: TRBD1
abundance: many
j_gene: TRBJ2-7
v_gene: TRBV6-2/TRBV6-3
CDR3nt: TGTGCCAGCAGTTACTCGCAGTGGGACAGGGATTACGAGCAGTACTTC
CDR3aa: CASSYSQWDRDYEQYF

d_gene: NA
abundance: NA
j_gene: TRBJ2-2
v_gene: TRBV7-9
CDR3nt: TGTGCCAGCAGCAACCAAGCCCCACGCTACTTCACCGGGGAGCTGTTTTTT
CDR3aa: CASSNQAPRYFTGELFF

d_gene: NA
abundance: many
j_gene: TRBJ2-1
v_gene: TRBV7-9
CDR3nt: TGTGCCAGCAGCTTACCGAAAAGTGACCAGCGGAGCAATGAGCAGTTCTTC
CDR3aa: CASSLPKSDQRSNEQFF

d_gene: NA
abundance: many
j_gene: TRBJ2-7
v_gene: TRBV12-3/TRBV12-4
CDR3nt: TGTGCCAGCAGGCGTAGCGGCTCCTACGAGCAGTACTTC
CDR3aa: CASRRSGSYEQYF

d_gene: NA
abundance: NA
j_gene: TRBJ2-7
v_gene: TRBV4-1
CDR3nt: TGCGCCAGCAGCCAAGGGACCGATAGCTCCTACGAGCAGTACTTC
CDR3aa: CASSQGTDSSYEQYF

d_gene: NA
abundance: many
j_gene: TRBJ2-1
v_gene: TRBV6-6
CDR3nt: TGTGCCAGCAGTTACTCGTTTAGCTCCTACAATGAGCAGTTCTTC
CDR3aa: CASSYSFSSYNEQFF

d_gene: TRBD2
abundance: few
j_gene: TRBJ2-4
v_gene: TRBV6-2/TRBV6-3
CDR3nt: TGTGCCAGCAGTCTAGCGGATATAGCCAAAAACATTCAGTACTTC
CDR3aa: CASSLADIAKNIQYF

d_gene: TRBD1
abundance: many
j_gene: TRBJ2-2
v_gene: TRBV12-3/TRBV12-4
CDR3nt: TGTGCCAGCAGTAGAGCCACCATCGACAGGGTGAGGGACACCGGGGAGCTGTTTTTT
CDR3aa: CASSRATIDRVRDTGELFF

d_gene: NA
abundance: many
j_gene: TRBJ2-5
v_gene: TRBV30
CDR3nt: TGTGCCTGGCAAGGCAAGGACTTACAGTACTTC
CDR3aa: CAWQGKDLQYF

d_gene: TRBD2
abundance: many
j_gene: TRBJ2-5
v_gene: TRBV7-8
CDR3nt: TGTGCCAGCAGCACCGACGAACCGGGACTAGCGGGATTTGAGACCCAGTACTTC
CDR3aa: CASSTDEPGLAGFETQYF

d_gene: TRBD2
abundance: NA
j_gene: TRBJ2-2
v_gene: TRBV3-1
CDR3nt: TGTGCCAGCAGCCAGGGCGGGAGGGCCCTCACCGGGGAGCTGTTTTTT
CDR3aa: CASSQGGRALTGELFF

d_gene: NA
abundance: few
j_gene: TRBJ1-5
v_gene: TRBV11-2
CDR3nt: TGTGCCAGCAGCTTTGGTGGGGGCGGTCAGCCCCAGCATTTT
CDR3aa: CASSFGGGGQPQHF

d_gene: TRBD2
abundance: few
j_gene: TRBJ2-1
v_gene: TRBV6-1
CDR3nt: TGTGCCAGTCTAGACCGGACTAGCGGGGGCAATGAGCAGTTCTTC
CDR3aa: CASLDRTSGGNEQFF

d_gene: NA
abundance: many
j_gene: TRBJ2-5
v_gene: TRBV28
CDR3nt: TGTGCCAGCAGTTTGGGGGTCCAAGAGACCCAGTACTTC
CDR3aa: CASSLGVQETQYF

d_gene: NA
abundance: many
j_gene: TRBJ1-1
v_gene: TRBV2
CDR3nt: TGTGCCAGCAGTGATGACAGGAACACTGAAGCTTTCTTT
CDR3aa: CASSDDRNTEAFF

d_gene: NA
abundance: many
j_gene: TRBJ2-5
v_gene: TRBV12-3/TRBV12-4
CDR3nt: TGTGCCAGCAATATGGACAGCCAAGAGACCCAGTACTTC
CDR3aa: CASNMDSQETQYF

d_gene: NA
abundance: NA
j_gene: TRBJ2-2
v_gene: TRBV29-1
CDR3nt: TGCAGCGTTGACAGGCTGAACACCGGGGAGCTGTTTTTT
CDR3aa: CSVDRLNTGELFF

d_gene: TRBD1
abundance: many
j_gene: TRBJ2-7
v_gene: TRBV3-1
CDR3nt: TGTGCCAGCACAAACAGGGGAGCCTACGAGCAGTACTTC
CDR3aa: CASTNRGAYEQYF

d_gene: NA
abundance: many
j_gene: TRBJ2-7
v_gene: TRBV20-1
CDR3nt: TGCAGTGCTAAAGGCCAGGGTTTTTCCTACGAGCAGTACTTC
CDR3aa: CSAKGQGFSYEQYF

d_gene: NA
abundance: many
j_gene: TRBJ2-7
v_gene: TRBV12-3/TRBV12-4
CDR3nt: TGTGCCAGCAGTTTAACCAGGAGCTCCTACGAGCAGTACTTC
CDR3aa: CASSLTRSSYEQYF

d_gene: NA
abundance: many
j_gene: TRBJ2-2
v_gene: TRBV20-1
CDR3nt: TGCAGTGCTAGAGATCAAATTAAGAACACCGGGGAGCTGTTTTTT
CDR3aa: CSARDQIKNTGELFF

d_gene: TRBD1
abundance: many
j_gene: TRBJ2-7
v_gene: TRBV7-6
CDR3nt: TGTGCCAGCAGCCCGAGGCCGGGACAGACCTCCTACGAGCAGTACTTC
CDR3aa: CASSPRPGQTSYEQYF

d_gene: NA
abundance: many
j_gene: TRBJ1-6
v_gene: TRBV6-5
CDR3nt: TGTGCCAGCAGTTACGTTGGGGGCCGTTCACCCCTCCACTTT
CDR3aa: CASSYVGGRSPLHF

d_gene: NA
abundance: few
j_gene: TRBJ2-1
v_gene: TRBV7-2
CDR3nt: TGTGCCAGCAGCTTAGGCGGCCCACCTCGGAAGGAGCAGTTCTTC
CDR3aa: CASSLGGPPRKEQFF

d_gene: TRBD2
abundance: few
j_gene: TRBJ2-3
v_gene: TRBV30
CDR3nt: TGTGCCTGGAGTAGATTCAACGCGGCTAGCGGGTTCACAGATACGCAGTATTTT
CDR3aa: CAWSRFNAASGFTDTQYF

d_gene: TRBD2
abundance: NA
j_gene: TRBJ2-5
v_gene: TRBV29-1
CDR3nt: TGCAGCGTCAGCGGGAGCCAAGAGACCCAGTACTTC
CDR3aa: CSVSGSQETQYF

d_gene: TRBD2
abundance: NA
j_gene: TRBJ2-4
v_gene: TRBV20-1
CDR3nt: TGCAGTGCTTCTCGGTCGGGAGGGGGAAACATTCAGTACTTC
CDR3aa: CSASRSGGGNIQYF

d_gene: NA
abundance: many
j_gene: TRBJ2-1
v_gene: TRBV5-5
CDR3nt: TGTGCCAGCAGCTTGATGGCCGCCGGCCACAATGAGCAGTTCTTC
CDR3aa: CASSLMAAGHNEQFF

d_gene: TRBD1
abundance: many
j_gene: TRBJ1-1
v_gene: TRBV5-5
CDR3nt: TGTGCCAGCAGCTTAACAGGGGTGTCGAACACTGAAGCTTTCTTT
CDR3aa: CASSLTGVSNTEAFF

d_gene: TRBD1
abundance: many
j_gene: TRBJ1-1
v_gene: TRBV11-2
CDR3nt: TGTGCCAGCAGCTGGGGACAGGGAGCTTTCTTT
CDR3aa: CASSWGQGAFF

d_gene: TRBD2
abundance: many
j_gene: TRBJ2-3
v_gene: TRBV6-1
CDR3nt: TGTGCCAGCACCCTAGGGGGACTAGCGACTAGCACAGATACGCAGTATTTT
CDR3aa: CASTLGGLATSTDTQYF

d_gene: TRBD1
abundance: NA
j_gene: TRBJ2-7
v_gene: TRBV7-9
CDR3nt: TGTGCCAGCAGATCAGACCCGGGACAGGGATACGAGCAGTACTTC
CDR3aa: CASRSDPGQGYEQYF

d_gene: TRBD1
abundance: few
j_gene: TRBJ2-7
v_gene: TRBV19
CDR3nt: TGTGCCAGTGCCTTGGGACAGGGCTACGAGCAGTACTTC
CDR3aa: CASALGQGYEQYF

d_gene: TRBD2
abundance: NA
j_gene: TRBJ2-7
v_gene: TRBV20-1
CDR3nt: TGCAGTGCTAGACTAAACATTTGGACTAGCGGGGGGTACGAGCAGTACTTC
CDR3aa: CSARLNIWTSGGYEQYF

d_gene: TRBD1
abundance: NA
j_gene: TRBJ1-5
v_gene: TRBV7-9
CDR3nt: TGTGCCAGCAGCTTAGAGGCAGGGGGCAACAATCAGCCCCAGCATTTT
CDR3aa: CASSLEAGGNNQPQHF

d_gene: TRBD1
abundance: many
j_gene: TRBJ1-6
v_gene: TRBV7-9
CDR3nt: TGTGCCAGCAGACGGACAGGGGAAGGGTCACCCCTCCACTTT
CDR3aa: CASRRTGEGSPLHF

d_gene: NA
abundance: NA
j_gene: TRBJ2-3
v_gene: TRBV10-1
CDR3nt: TGCGCCAGCAGTGAACAGGCCCCAGTTGGCACAGATACGCAGTATTTT
CDR3aa: CASSEQAPVGTDTQYF

d_gene: NA
abundance: NA
j_gene: TRBJ2-7
v_gene: TRBV5-4
CDR3nt: TGTGCCAGCAGCCGGCCGGGGGTATCCGACGAGCAGTACTTC
CDR3aa: CASSRPGVSDEQYF

d_gene: TRBD2
abundance: NA
j_gene: TRBJ2-1
v_gene: TRBV14
CDR3nt: TGTGCCAGCAGCCAAGGAATAAGTAGCGGGAGATTCTCCTACAATGAGCAGTTCTTC
CDR3aa: CASSQGISSGRFSYNEQFF

d_gene: NA
abundance: many
j_gene: TRBJ2-4
v_gene: TRBV5-8
CDR3nt: TGTGCCAGCAGCTTCCCATTAGGGGTAAACATTCAGTACTTC
CDR3aa: CASSFPLGVNIQYF

d_gene: TRBD1
abundance: NA
j_gene: TRBJ1-6
v_gene: TRBV6-5
CDR3nt: TGTGCCAGCAGTTACGAGACAGGGCATAATTCACCCCTCCACTTT
CDR3aa: CASSYETGHNSPLHF

d_gene: NA
abundance: NA
j_gene: TRBJ2-5
v_gene: TRBV2
CDR3nt: TGTGCCAGCAGTGAAAGGCAGGGGGAGGCAGAGACCCAGTACTTC
CDR3aa: CASSERQGEAETQYF